The following is a T cell receptor (beta chain) sequence with its context. The data stem from a study of shared clonotypes between healthy human individuals. As for the study in general: Researchers assigned three CD4 naive, three CD4 memory, two CD8 naive and one CD8 memory plate to each donor.

In replicate PCRs of sorted subsets, roughly 200 ng DNA, 29,000 or so T cell genomes, was used. Using immunoSEQ multiplex PCR, the repertoire was profiled, and TCRdb retains in-frame clones only, with some absent. The data hold 2,500,000 or so clones, with around nine tenths observed a single time. Germline values: CDR1 SNHLY, CDR2 FYNNEI. Trimming left V 7 bases short and J 3 bases short, with 13 bases between. CDR3 length: 13 residues. Material: naive CD4+ T cells sorted from blood. Specified subset: CD45RA+ positively selected. The TCR comes from a young man in good health. The chain joins TRBV2 to TRBJ2-7; weak D call: TRBD2 (6 bases). The CDR3 bases are TGTGCCAGCAACCCCGCGGGGATCTACGAGCAGTACTTC. It codes for CASNPAGIYEQYF.